This T cell receptor (beta chain) was obtained from a study of PD-1 blockade in classical Hodgkin lymphoma. Study-level findings and limits: As was reported, newly diagnosed patients showed lower baseline TCR diversity than healthy donors did. CD4+ TCR diversity, unlike CD8+, rose significantly by C4D1.

The germline V gene encodes CDR1 SGHRS and CDR2 YFSETQ. The CDR3 is made up of 17 amino acids. V shed 0 bases and J shed 4 bases, with 14 bases lying between them. Clones were sequenced by immunoSEQ multiplex PCR, and TCRdb holds only the in-frame ones, with some missing. The data contain 75,000 to 100,000 clones, about 93% of them singletons. Note on this clone: What it binds is unknown.

Stated time point: cycle 4 day 1 (C4D1), after less than 7 weeks of nivolumab. All patients experienced relapse after autologous stem cell transplantation, and brentuximab vedotin exposure was variable. Each best response was a complete response, a partial response or progressive disease. The sample consisted of peripheral blood mononuclear cells (PBMCs), taken before the fourth cycle of nivolumab. V and J are TRBV5-1 and TRBJ2-6; tentatively, D is TRBD1 or TRBD2 (5 bases each). The origin of this receptor is a human donor with classical Hodgkin lymphoma. The CDR3 reads CASSLEGSGSGANVLTF. The CDR3 DNA sequence: TGCGCCAGCAGCTTGGAGGGGAGTGGCAGCGGGGCCAACGTCCTGACTTTC.